These 27 T cell receptor beta chains came from one sample sequenced in a study of blood T cells in healthy people across ages. Then a second PCR, running about 6 to 12 cycles, was carried out with a sample-barcoded 5' primer and a J-beta primer mix. Using its own MiXCR run on the 5' RACE reads, TCRdb lists one record per CDR3 protein. The data hold roughly 1.7 million distinct CDR3 sequences, with about 35% observed a single time. Sequencing input: blood. The source of these receptors is a woman aged 25 to 39 in good health.

The rearrangement uses TRBV29-1 and TRBJ2-7; the D gene is possibly TRBD1 (6 bases). Trimming cost V 6 bases and J 0 bases, with 15 bases left between them. This CDR3 has 14 amino acids. Per the germline V gene, CDR1 is SQVTM and CDR2 is ANQGSEA. In DNA form, the CDR3 reads TGCAGCGTGAGGGCAGGGGCCAGCTCCTACGAGCAGTACTTC. This sequence encodes CSVRAGASSYEQYF.

This clonotype was seen at least ten times. This chain joins TRBV13 and TRBJ2-5; a possible D gene is TRBD1 (5 bases). This CDR3 is built from 13 residues. Trimming left V 5 bases short and J 1 base short, with 8 bases between. CDR1 and CDR2 (germline): PRHDT, FYEKMQ (reference sequence). CDR3 nucleotides: TGTGCCAGCAGCGACGACAGCCAAGAGACCCAGTACTTC. Its protein is CASSDDSQETQYF.

This clonotype was seen at least ten times. The gene calls are TRBV6-2 or TRBV6-3 and TRBJ2-1; 7 bases agree with TRBD2. V was clipped by 5 bases and J by 9 bases; unmatched bases: 13. Germline V gene data show CDR1 as MNHEY and CDR2 as SVGEGT. The CDR3 contains 15 residues. The CDR3: CASSSRLASGSEQFF. CDR3 DNA: TGTGCCAGCAGTAGCCGACTAGCATCGGGGAGTGAGCAGTTCTTC.

Only a few counts were recorded for this clonotype. This chain links TRBV19 with TRBJ2-7; possibly TRBD1 for D (6 bases). V was shortened by 3 bases and J by 7 bases, with 19 bases between the two germline ends. Germline loops: CDR1 LNHDA, CDR2 SQIVND (reference sequence). CDR3 length: 15 amino acids. Written as DNA, the CDR3 is TGTGCCAGTAGTATTGCAGGGACATACCTACTGGAGCAGTACTTC. Translation: CASSIAGTYLLEQYF.

In its sample, this clonotype was seen a few times. The genes are TRBV12-3 or TRBV12-4 and TRBJ1-5, with no clear D. Trimming removed 5 bases at V and 1 base at J, with 9 bases between. The CDR3 is 14 amino acids. CDR3 DNA: TGTGCCAGCAGTACAACGGACAGCAATCAGCCCCAGCATTTT. The encoded protein is CASSTTDSNQPQHF.

This chain joins TRBV4-1 and TRBJ2-3, with 8 positions matching TRBD2. The CDR3 totals 16 residues. The V segment lost 3 bases and the J segment 5 bases; nucleotides outside the gene matches: 10. From germline, CDR1 is MGHRA and CDR2 YSYEKL. The CDR3 region has the DNA TGCGCCAGCAGCCATCCCCACGGGGGGGCCGGAGATACGCAGTATTTT. Translation: CASSHPHGGAGDTQYF.

The chain uses TRBV7-8 and TRBJ2-2, with TRBD1 matching over 10 bases. Per the germline V gene, CDR1 is SGHVS and CDR2 is FQNEAQ. V was clipped by 1 base and J by 5 bases; unmatched bases: 4. CDR3 size: 16 residues. CDR3 nucleotide sequence: TGTGCCAGCAGCTTAGGGGGACAGGGGAGAACCGGGGAGCTGTTTTTT. It translates to CASSLGGQGRTGELFF.

In its sample, this clonotype was seen a few times. The chain links TRBV7-9 to TRBJ2-1; tentatively, D is TRBD1 or TRBD2 (6 bases each). Germline V gives CDR1 SEHNR, CDR2 FQNEAQ (reference sequence). The germline V and J ends were trimmed by 6 bases and 9 bases, with 24 bases remaining between them. This CDR3 region has 16 residues. CDR3 sequence: CASSSRGGRVDGEQFF. CDR3 in DNA: TGTGCCAGCAGTTCTAGAGGGGGGAGAGTGGATGGTGAGCAGTTCTTC. Supplemented by reference TRBV7-9 and TRBJ2-1, the full variable domain reads DTGVSQNPRHKITKRGQNVTFRCDPISEHNRLYWYRQTLGQGPEFLTYFQNEAQLEKSRLLSDRFSAERPKGSFSTLEIQRTEQGDSAMYLCASSSRGGRVDGEQFFGPGTRLTVL.

The V call is TRBV20-1, the J call TRBJ2-5, with 7 bases fitting TRBD2. This CDR3 is built from 13 residues. V gave up 7 bases and J gave up 0 bases; unmatched junction bases: 5. CDR1 is DFQATT and CDR2 is SNEGSKA in the germline V gene (reference sequence). CDR3 amino acids: CSGLGGDQETQYF. DNA for the CDR3: TGCAGTGGCCTGGGAGGGGACCAAGAGACCCAGTACTTC.

This clonotype turned up a few times. The chain couples TRBV7-2 to TRBJ2-1, with TRBD2 matching 9 bases. The CDR3 is 17 residues long. The junction had 8 bases not matched to a gene; V was cut back by 3 bases and J by 2 bases. From germline, CDR1 is SGHTA and CDR2 FQGNSA. CDR3 nucleotides: TGTGCCAGCAGCTTCATGGCGGGGGGGGGCCCCTACAATGAGCAGTTCTTC. Residues: CASSFMAGGGPYNEQFF.

This clonotype turned up a few times. The chain is built from TRBV20-1 and TRBJ1-2, with 7 bases fitting TRBD1. Trimming took 0 bases from V and 5 from J; bases not matched to a gene: 9. Germline loops: CDR1 DFQATT, CDR2 SNEGSKA (reference sequence). The CDR3 spans 15 residues. The CDR3 reads CSARDFQGGDYGYTF. The DNA of the CDR3 is TGCAGTGCTAGAGATTTTCAGGGGGGTGATTATGGCTACACCTTC.

This clonotype was found many times. The chain has TRBV11-2 and TRBJ2-5; 8 bases map to TRBD2. V gave up 0 bases and J gave up 5 bases; unmatched junction bases: 8. Germline assignment: CDR1 SGHAT and CDR2 FQNNGV. This CDR3 has 16 residues. CDR3 sequence (DNA): TGTGCCAGCAGCTTAGATACGGGGGGGCGCGGGGAGACCCAGTACTTC. It translates to CASSLDTGGRGETQYF.

The chain recombines TRBV20-1 with TRBJ2-3, with TRBD2 identical over 7 bases. CDR3 length equals 12 residues. Germline V gene lookup returns CDR1 DFQATT and CDR2 SNEGSKA (reference sequence). The J segment lost 1 base and the V segment lost 7 bases, leaving 2 bases of the junction unmatched. In DNA form, the CDR3 reads TGCAGTGGCGGGGGACGCACAGATACGCAGTATTTT. This codes for CSGGGRTDTQYF.

About this clonotype: A far larger clone is only one base removed, so a read error is likely. This chain connects TRBV5-1 to TRBJ2-7; weak D call: TRBD2 (5 bases). CDR1 is SGHRS, CDR2 YFSETQ, per germline. This CDR3 spans 12 amino acids. The CDR3 region is CAGSSTSYEQYF. CDR3 sequence (DNA): TGCGCCGGCAGCTCCACTAGCTACGAGCAGTACTTC.

The sample holds many counts of this clonotype. The chain employs TRBV7-3 and TRBJ2-7; possible D gene TRBD1, 6 bases. In germline, CDR1 is SGHTA, CDR2 FQGTGA. The ends were cut back, 5 bases at V and 3 bases at J, with 14 bases in the middle. CDR3 length equals 14 residues. The CDR3: CASSPQGGYYEQYF. In DNA form, the CDR3 reads TGTGCCAGCAGCCCACAGGGCGGCTACTACGAGCAGTACTTC.

This clonotype was detected only a few times. J is TRBJ2-1 and V is TRBV27; 11 bases match TRBD2. CDR1 is MNHEY, CDR2 SMNVEV, per germline (reference sequence). The J segment lost 2 bases and the V segment lost 0 bases, leaving 3 bases of the junction unmatched. The CDR3 has 17 amino acids. The CDR3 here is CASSLSSSGRAYNEQFF. CDR3 nucleotides: TGTGCCAGCAGTTTATCTAGTAGCGGGAGGGCCTACAATGAGCAGTTCTTC.

The V gene is TRBV20-1, the J gene TRBJ2-3, with TRBD2 matching over 13 bases. The CDR3 has 16 residues. With 0 bases clipped from V and 4 bases from J, the junction kept 4 bases outside the gene matches. Looked up from germline, CDR1 is DFQATT and CDR2 is SNEGSKA (reference sequence). CDR3 amino acids: CSARELAGGRSDTQYF. The CDR3 DNA sequence: TGCAGTGCTAGAGAACTAGCGGGAGGGAGGTCAGATACGCAGTATTTT.

The chain is built from TRBV6-7 and TRBJ2-1; 9 bases are a match to TRBD2. TRBV6-7 is placed among ORFs of uncertain function. V gave up 6 bases and J gave up 4 bases; unmatched junction bases: 16. The CDR3 loop spans 18 amino acids. The CDR3 is CASSRNSSSGAVYNEQFF. In DNA form, the CDR3 reads TGTGCCAGCAGCCGAAACTCCTCTAGCGGGGCCGTTTACAATGAGCAGTTCTTC.

The chain recombines TRBV4-1 with TRBJ2-5; D gene unclear. Germline values: CDR1 MGHRA, CDR2 YSYEKL. The CDR3 totals 15 residues. The V gene lost 4 bases and the J gene lost 1 base, with 13 bases spanning the gap. DNA of the CDR3: TGCGCCAGCAGCCCAGTTCGGGCAACCCAAGAGACCCAGTACTTC. This codes for CASSPVRATQETQYF.

In its sample, this clonotype was seen a few times. The chain links TRBV10-3 to TRBJ2-3, with D maybe TRBD1 (6 bases). Deletions cut 3 bases from V and 3 bases from J, with 16 bases between. Germline assignment: CDR1 ENHRY and CDR2 SYGVKD. The CDR3 loop spans 16 amino acids. CDR3 sequence (DNA): TGTGCCATCAGTGATGTCAGGGGAAGGGGAACAGATACGCAGTATTTT. It is translated as CAISDVRGRGTDTQYF.

The chain recombines TRBV28 with TRBJ1-4, with D possibly matching TRBD1 (6 bases). This CDR3 region has 17 residues. Germline lookup yields CDR1 MDHEN and CDR2 SYDVKM. V lost 1 base to trimming and J lost 8 bases, with 20 bases between them. CDR3 in amino acids: CASSLFEGRQGREKLFF. For the CDR3, the DNA is TGTGCCAGCAGTTTATTTGAAGGGCGGCAGGGGAGAGAAAAACTGTTTTTT. Complete variable domain (other parts from reference TRBV28 and TRBJ1-4): DVKVTQSSRYLVKRTGEKVFLECVQDMDHENMFWYRQDPGLGLRLIYFSYDVKMKEKGDIPEGYSVSREKKERFSLILESASTNQTSMYLCASSLFEGRQGREKLFFGSGTQLSVL.

V usage is TRBV29-1 and J usage is TRBJ2-1; 7 bases agree with TRBD1. This CDR3 contains 17 residues. The germline V gene has CDR1 SQVTM and CDR2 ANQGSEA. V shed 2 bases, J shed 2 bases, and the junction held 12 bases outside the gene matches. The CDR3 nucleotides are TGCAGCGTTGAATGGGTGGACAGGCGCGGTCCCTACAATGAGCAGTTCTTC. Translating it yields CSVEWVDRRGPYNEQFF.

In nucleotides, the CDR3 is TGCACCAGCAGCCAAGCCCTAGCGGGAGAGGGGGTTGACGAGCAGTACTTC. Its protein product is CTSSQALAGEGVDEQYF. The chain has TRBV1 and TRBJ2-7; the table's TRBD2 call for D was not verified on the DNA. TRBV1 is given as a pseudogene. This CDR3 contains 17 residues.

J is TRBJ2-1 and V is TRBV29-1, with D perhaps matching TRBD2 (6 bases). Trimming stripped 5 bases from V and 0 bases from J, with 11 bases between. Looked up from germline, CDR1 is SQVTM and CDR2 is ANQGSEA. This CDR3 is 14 amino acids long. The CDR3 region has the DNA TGCAGCGTTAACCGGGAGAGCTCCTACAATGAGCAGTTCTTC. It translates to CSVNRESSYNEQFF.

The chain couples TRBV6-5 to TRBJ1-2; 7 positions agree with TRBD1. The CDR3 totals 15 residues. With V trimmed by 4 bases and J by 3 bases, 8 bases remained unmatched. Germline V gives CDR1 MNHEY, CDR2 SVGAGI. The CDR3 loop is CASSSPGTAYYGYTF. The CDR3 nucleotides read TGTGCCAGCAGTTCGCCCGGGACAGCATACTATGGCTACACCTTC.

There are a few counts of this clonotype. V and J are TRBV25-1 and TRBJ1-4; D is undetermined. CDR1 is MGHDK and CDR2 is SYGVNS in the germline V gene. Trimming took 4 bases from V and 4 from J, leaving 13 bases between them. CDR3 length equals 15 residues. This CDR3 reads CASSGYSGINEKLFF. The DNA for the CDR3 is TGTGCCAGCAGTGGGTATTCGGGGATTAATGAAAAACTGTTTTTT. Together with reference TRBV25-1 and TRBJ1-4, the CDR3 gives the full variable domain: EADIYQTPRYLVIGTGKKITLECSQTMGHDKMYWYQQDPGMELHLIHYSYGVNSTEKGDLSSESTVSRIRTEHFPLTLESARPSHTSQYLCASSGYSGINEKLFFGSGTQLSVL.

The chain has TRBV3-1 and TRBJ2-1; 11 bases align to TRBD2. V gave up 1 base and J gave up 5 bases; unmatched junction bases: 4. CDR3 length: 16 residues. Germline lookup yields CDR1 LGHDT and CDR2 YNNKEL (reference sequence). The CDR3 coding sequence is TGTGCCAGCAGCCAAGTGGGACTAGCGGATGACAATGAGCAGTTCTTC. The encoded protein is CASSQVGLADDNEQFF.